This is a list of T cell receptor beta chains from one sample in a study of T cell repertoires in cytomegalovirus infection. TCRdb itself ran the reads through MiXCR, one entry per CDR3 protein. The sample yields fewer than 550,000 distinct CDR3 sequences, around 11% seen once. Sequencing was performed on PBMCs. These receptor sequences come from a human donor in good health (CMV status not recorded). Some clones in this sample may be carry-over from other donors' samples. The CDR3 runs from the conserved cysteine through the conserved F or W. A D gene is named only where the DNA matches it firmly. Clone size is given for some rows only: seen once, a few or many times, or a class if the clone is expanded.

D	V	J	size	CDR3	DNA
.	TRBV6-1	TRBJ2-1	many	CASSDSWTVYNEQFF	TGTGCCAGCAGTGATTCATGGACAGTTTACAATGAGCAGTTCTTC
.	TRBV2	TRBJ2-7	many	CASRAPPSGEQYF	TGTGCCAGCAGGGCACCACCGAGTGGCGAGCAGTACTTC
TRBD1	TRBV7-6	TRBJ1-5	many	CASSSGQGGNQPQHF	TGTGCCAGCAGCTCGGGACAGGGGGGCAATCAGCCCCAGCATTTT
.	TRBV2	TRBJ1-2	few	CASSGGTSGYTF	TGTGCCAGCAGTGGGGGGACATCCGGCTACACCTTC
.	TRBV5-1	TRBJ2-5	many	CASREYQETQYF	TGCGCCAGCAGAGAGTACCAAGAGACCCAGTACTTC
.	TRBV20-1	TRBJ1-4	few	CSAPVPPGDEKLFF	TGCAGTGCACCTGTCCCTCCTGGGGATGAAAAACTGTTTTTT
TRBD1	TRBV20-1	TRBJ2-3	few	CSAQTGGTTDTQYF	TGCAGTGCACAGACAGGGGGCACGACAGATACGCAGTATTTT
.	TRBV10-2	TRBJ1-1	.	CASRVTQGEAFF	TGCGCCAGCAGAGTAACTCAGGGTGAAGCTTTCTTT
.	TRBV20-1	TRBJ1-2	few	CSATRVNYGYTF	TGCAGTGCTACCAGGGTAAACTATGGCTACACCTTC
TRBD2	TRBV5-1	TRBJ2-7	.	CASSLTSGGVTEQYF	TGCGCCAGCAGCCTGACTAGCGGGGGCGTTACCGAGCAGTACTTC
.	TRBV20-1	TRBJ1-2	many	CSARRAGSYTF	TGCAGTGCTAGAAGGGCAGGGAGCTACACCTTC
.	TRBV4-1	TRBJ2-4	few	CASSQVARLAKNIQYF	TGCGCCAGCAGCCAAGTCGCTCGGCTAGCCAAAAACATTCAGTACTTC
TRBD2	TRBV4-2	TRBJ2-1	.	CASSLRTSGSINEQFF	TGTGCCAGCAGCTTGAGGACTAGCGGGAGTATCAATGAGCAGTTCTTC
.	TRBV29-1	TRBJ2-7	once	CSVESPRGGVRSYEQYF	TGCAGCGTTGAATCGCCCAGGGGGGGAGTTCGCTCCTACGAGCAGTACTTC
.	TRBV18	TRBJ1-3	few	CASSAVADPRNTIYF	TGTGCCAGCTCGGCCGTGGCGGACCCGAGAAACACCATATATTTT
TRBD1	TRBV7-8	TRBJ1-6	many	CASSLGLGDRDNSPLHF	TGTGCCAGCAGCTTAGGTCTTGGGGACAGGGATAATTCACCCCTCCACTTT
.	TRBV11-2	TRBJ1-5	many	CASSLGRGSHQPQHF	TGTGCCAGCAGCTTAGGGAGAGGATCTCATCAGCCCCAGCATTTT
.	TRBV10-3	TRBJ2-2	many	CAITQENTGELFF	TGTGCCATCACCCAGGAGAACACCGGGGAGCTGTTTTTT
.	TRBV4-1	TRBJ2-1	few	CASSQGGSLSSEQFF	TGCGCCAGCAGCCAAGGGGGGTCCTTAAGCAGTGAGCAGTTCTTC
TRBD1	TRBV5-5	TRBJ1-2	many	CASRGTGWGYTF	TGTGCCAGCAGGGGGACAGGGTGGGGCTACACCTTC
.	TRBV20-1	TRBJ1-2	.	CSAPAAGANYGYTF	TGCAGTGCCCCCGCGGCGGGAGCTAACTATGGCTACACCTTC
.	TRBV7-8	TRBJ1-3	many	CASSLSTAFSGNTIYF	TGTGCCAGCAGCTTATCAACCGCCTTCTCTGGAAACACCATATATTTT
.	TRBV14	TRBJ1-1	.	CASSAVMNTEAFF	TGTGCCAGCAGCGCAGTTATGAACACTGAAGCTTTCTTT
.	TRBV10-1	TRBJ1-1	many	CASRPGMAYREAFF	TGCGCCAGCAGACCCGGGATGGCTTACAGAGAAGCTTTCTTT
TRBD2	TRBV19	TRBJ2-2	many	CASRGLAGGTGELFF	TGTGCCAGTAGGGGGCTAGCGGGAGGAACCGGGGAGCTGTTTTTT
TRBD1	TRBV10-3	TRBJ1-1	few	CAISAGTGDTEAFF	TGTGCCATCAGTGCCGGGACAGGGGACACTGAAGCTTTCTTT
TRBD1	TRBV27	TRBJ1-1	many	CASSSRDRDTEAFF	TGTGCCAGCAGTTCACGGGACAGGGACACTGAAGCTTTCTTT
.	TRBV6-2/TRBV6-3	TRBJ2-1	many	CASGQGNEQFF	TGTGCCAGCGGGCAAGGAAATGAGCAGTTCTTC
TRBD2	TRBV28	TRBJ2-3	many	CASSLFPASGSTDTQYF	TGTGCCAGCAGTTTATTTCCCGCTAGCGGGAGCACAGATACGCAGTATTTT
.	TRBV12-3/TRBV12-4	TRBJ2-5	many	CASSGGGKTQYF	TGTGCCAGCAGCGGGGGCGGAAAGACCCAGTACTTC
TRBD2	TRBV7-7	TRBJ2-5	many	CASSPGVAGARGKETQYF	TGTGCTAGCAGCCCCGGGGTAGCGGGAGCCCGCGGCAAAGAGACCCAGTACTTC
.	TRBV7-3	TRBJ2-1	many	CASSLGVGGRNEQFF	TGTGCCAGCAGCTTAGGGGTGGGGGGAAGGAATGAGCAGTTCTTC
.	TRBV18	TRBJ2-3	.	CASSPPRARTDTQYF	TGTGCCAGCTCACCACCGAGAGCGCGCACAGATACGCAGTATTTT
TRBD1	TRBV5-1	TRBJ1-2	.	CANSFRDRYYGYTF	TGCGCCAACAGCTTCCGGGACAGGTACTATGGCTACACCTTC
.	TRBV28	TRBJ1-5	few	CASSVSEYRRLYQPQHF	TGTGCCAGCAGTGTGAGCGAGTACAGGCGGCTATATCAGCCCCAGCATTTT
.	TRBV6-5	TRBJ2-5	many	CASSYGRLQETQYF	TGTGCCAGCAGTTACGGACGGCTGCAAGAGACCCAGTACTTC
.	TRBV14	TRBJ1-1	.	CASSQAGYPNTEAFF	TGTGCCAGCAGCCAAGCCGGGTACCCCAACACTGAAGCTTTCTTT
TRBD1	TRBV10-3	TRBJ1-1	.	CAISGSGGTEAFF	TGTGCCATCAGTGGTTCAGGGGGCACTGAAGCTTTCTTT
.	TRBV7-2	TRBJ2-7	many	CASSFGAWAYEQYF	TGTGCCAGCAGCTTCGGGGCTTGGGCCTACGAGCAGTACTTC
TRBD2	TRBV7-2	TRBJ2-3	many	CASSLVSGGDTQYF	TGTGCCAGCAGCTTAGTTAGCGGGGGAGATACGCAGTATTTT
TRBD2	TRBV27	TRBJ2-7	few	CASSLRLRGDEQYF	TGTGCCAGCAGTTTAAGATTACGGGGGGACGAGCAGTACTTC
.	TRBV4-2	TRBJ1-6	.	CASSQDYRPFPDSYNSPLHF	TGTGCCAGCAGCCAAGACTACAGGCCGTTCCCTGACTCCTATAATTCACCCCTCCACTTT
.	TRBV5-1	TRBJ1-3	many	CASSLVASFSGNTIYF	TGCGCCAGCAGCTTGGTTGCCAGCTTCTCTGGAAACACCATATATTTT
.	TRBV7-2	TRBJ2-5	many	CASSLAQTQETQYF	TGTGCCAGCAGCTTAGCGCAGACGCAAGAGACCCAGTACTTC
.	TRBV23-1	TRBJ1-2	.	CASTDPTVDGYGYTF	TGCGCCAGCACCGATCCGACAGTAGACGGCTATGGCTACACCTTC
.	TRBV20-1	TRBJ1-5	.	CSATTEENQPQHF	TGCAGTGCCACGACGGAGGAGAATCAGCCCCAGCATTTT
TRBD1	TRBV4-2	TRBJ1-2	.	CASSQEGADRDYGCTF	TGTGCCAGCAGCCAAGAAGGGGCGGACAGGGACTATGGCTGCACCTTC
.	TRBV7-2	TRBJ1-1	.	CASSSTAPRVAFF	TGTGCCAGCAGCTCTACGGCTCCTCGGGTAGCTTTCTTT
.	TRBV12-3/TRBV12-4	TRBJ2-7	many	CASSLELAYEQYF	TGTGCCAGCAGTTTAGAACTGGCCTACGAGCAGTACTTC
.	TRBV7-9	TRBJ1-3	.	CASSLTSGFSGNTIYF	TGTGCCAGCAGCTTGACCTCGGGCTTCTCTGGAAACACCATATATTTT
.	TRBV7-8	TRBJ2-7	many	CASSPRSRGTYEQYF	TGTGCCAGCAGCCCCAGGTCCAGGGGCACCTACGAGCAGTACTTC
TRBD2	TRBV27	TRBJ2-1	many	CASRHRLAGSAYNEQFF	TGTGCCAGCAGGCATCGACTAGCGGGATCGGCCTACAATGAGCAGTTCTTC
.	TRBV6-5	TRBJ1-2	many	CASSYSSRGLNYGYTF	TGTGCCAGCAGTTACTCGAGCAGGGGTTTAAACTATGGCTACACCTTC
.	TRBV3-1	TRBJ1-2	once	CASSQVPDQGYTF	TGTGCCAGCAGCCAAGTTCCAGATCAAGGCTACACCTTC
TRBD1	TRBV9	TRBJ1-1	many	CASSSLKGVDRGTGTAFF	TGTGCCAGCAGTTCCTTGAAGGGGGTGGACAGGGGTACGGGTACGGCTTTCTTT
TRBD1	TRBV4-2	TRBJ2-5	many	CASSQPTGGGKETQYF	TGTGCCAGCAGCCAACCGACAGGGGGTGGTAAGGAGACCCAGTACTTC
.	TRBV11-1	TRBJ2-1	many	CASSPSRVEQFF	TGTGCCAGCAGCCCGTCTCGGGTCGAGCAGTTCTTC
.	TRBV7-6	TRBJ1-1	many	CASSSPEVREAFF	TGTGCCAGCAGCTCCCCGGAAGTCCGTGAAGCTTTCTTT
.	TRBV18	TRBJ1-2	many	CASSPEPDINYGYTF	TGTGCCAGCTCACCAGAACCGGACATAAACTATGGCTACACCTTC
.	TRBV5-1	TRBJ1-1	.	CASSLANRVGTEAFF	TGCGCCAGCAGCTTGGCGAACAGGGTTGGAACTGAAGCTTTCTTT